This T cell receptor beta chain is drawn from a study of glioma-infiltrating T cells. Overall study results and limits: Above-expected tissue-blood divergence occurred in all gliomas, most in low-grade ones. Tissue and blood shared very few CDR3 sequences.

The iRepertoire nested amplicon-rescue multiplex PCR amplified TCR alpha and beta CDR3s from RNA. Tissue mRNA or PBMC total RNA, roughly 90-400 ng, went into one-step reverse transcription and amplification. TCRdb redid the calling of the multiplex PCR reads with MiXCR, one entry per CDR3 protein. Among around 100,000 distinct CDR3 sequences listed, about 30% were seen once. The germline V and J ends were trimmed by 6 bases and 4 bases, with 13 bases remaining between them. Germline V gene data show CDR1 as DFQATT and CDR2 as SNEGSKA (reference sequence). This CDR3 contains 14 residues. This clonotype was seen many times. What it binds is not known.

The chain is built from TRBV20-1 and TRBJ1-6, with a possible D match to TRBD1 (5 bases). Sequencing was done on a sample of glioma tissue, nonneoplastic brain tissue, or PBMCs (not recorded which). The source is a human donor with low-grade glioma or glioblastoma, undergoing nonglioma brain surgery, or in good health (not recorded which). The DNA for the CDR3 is TGCAGTGCCCTTCGACAGACGTATAATTCACCCCTCCACTTT. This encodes CSALRQTYNSPLHF.